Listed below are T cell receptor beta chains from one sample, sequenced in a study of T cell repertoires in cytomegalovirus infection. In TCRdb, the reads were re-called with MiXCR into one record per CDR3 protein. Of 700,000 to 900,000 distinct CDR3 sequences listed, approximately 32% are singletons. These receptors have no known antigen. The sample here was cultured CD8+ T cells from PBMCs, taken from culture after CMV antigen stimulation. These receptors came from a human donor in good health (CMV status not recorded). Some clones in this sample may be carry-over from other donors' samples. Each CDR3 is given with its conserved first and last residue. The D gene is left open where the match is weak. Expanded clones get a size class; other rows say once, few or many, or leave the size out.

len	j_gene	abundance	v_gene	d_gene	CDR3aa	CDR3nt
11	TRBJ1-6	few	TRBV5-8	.	CASTQGSPLHF	TGTGCCAGCACACAGGGTTCACCCCTCCACTTT
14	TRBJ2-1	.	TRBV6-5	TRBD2	CPSKTSGGAGEQFF	TGTCCCAGCAAAACTAGCGGGGGGGCCGGGGAGCAGTTCTTC
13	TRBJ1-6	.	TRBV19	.	CASKGTDNSPLHF	TGTGCCAGTAAAGGGACGGATAATTCACCCCTCCACTTT
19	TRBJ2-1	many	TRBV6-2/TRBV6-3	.	CASIVDRPLILYYYNEQFF	TGTGCCAGCATTGTGGACCGCCCCTTAATCCTCTATTACTACAATGAGCAGTTCTTC
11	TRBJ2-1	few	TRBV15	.	CATSREYEQFF	TGTGCCACCAGCAGGGAATATGAGCAGTTCTTC
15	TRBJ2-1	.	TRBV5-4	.	CASKERGLGYNEQFF	TGTGCCAGCAAGGAGAGGGGCCTTGGTTACAATGAGCAGTTCTTC
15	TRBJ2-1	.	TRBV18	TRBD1	CASSPTGVRGNEQFF	TGTGCCAGCTCACCAACAGGGGTAAGGGGCAATGAGCAGTTCTTC
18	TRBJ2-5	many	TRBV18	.	CASSPGQLSAGAKETQYF	TGTGCCAGCTCACCAGGACAGCTTTCGGCGGGGGCCAAAGAGACCCAGTACTTC
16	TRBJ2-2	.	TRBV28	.	CASSFWQELLNGELFF	TGTGCCAGCAGTTTTTGGCAGGAACTTCTCAACGGGGAGCTGTTTTTT
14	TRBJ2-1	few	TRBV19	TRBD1	CASSVLPGQTEQFF	TGTGCCAGTAGTGTGTTACCGGGACAGACTGAGCAGTTCTTC
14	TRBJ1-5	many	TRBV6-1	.	CASSDSQGREPQHF	TGTGCCAGCAGTGATTCCCAGGGGCGTGAGCCCCAGCATTTT
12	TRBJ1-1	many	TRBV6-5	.	CASSYGGLEAFF	TGTGCCAGCAGTTACGGGGGGCTGGAAGCTTTCTTT
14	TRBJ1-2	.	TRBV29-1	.	CSVTGTQKDYGYTF	TGCAGCGTGACGGGAACACAAAAGGACTATGGCTACACCTTC
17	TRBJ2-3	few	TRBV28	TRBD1	CATQFFRDRWIRDTQYF	TGTGCCACCCAGTTTTTTAGGGACAGGTGGATCAGGGATACGCAGTATTTT
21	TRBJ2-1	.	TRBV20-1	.	CSASTATLVDELARPRGEQFF	TGCAGTGCTTCCACCGCGACTCTGGTTGACGAACTGGCCCGACCCCGTGGTGAGCAGTTCTTC
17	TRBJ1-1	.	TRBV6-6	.	CASSYSNRWGGGTEAFF	TGTGCCAGCAGTTACTCGAACCGCTGGGGGGGGGGGACTGAAGCTTTCTTT
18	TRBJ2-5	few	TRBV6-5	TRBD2	CASSYSSLAGGPGETQYF	TGTGCCAGCAGTTACTCGAGTCTAGCGGGGGGGCCTGGAGAGACCCAGTACTTC
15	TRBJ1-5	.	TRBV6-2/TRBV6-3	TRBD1	CASSFTRQGVQPQHF	TGTGCCAGCAGTTTTACCCGACAGGGGGTACAGCCCCAGCATTTT
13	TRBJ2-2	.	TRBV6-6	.	CAPGKRNTGELFF	TGTGCCCCCGGGAAGCGTAACACCGGGGAGCTGTTTTTT
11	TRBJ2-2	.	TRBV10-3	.	CATYITGELFF	TGTGCCACCTATATCACCGGGGAGCTGTTTTTT
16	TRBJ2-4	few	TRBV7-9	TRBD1	CASSLATGVAKNIQYF	TGTGCCAGCAGCTTAGCGACAGGGGTAGCCAAAAACATTCAGTACTTC
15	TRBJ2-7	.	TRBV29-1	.	CSVDTSGTASYEQYF	TGCAGCGTTGATACCTCCGGGACTGCCTCCTACGAGCAGTACTTC
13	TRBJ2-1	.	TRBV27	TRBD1	CASSATGYNEQFF	TGTGCCAGCAGTGCGACAGGGTACAATGAGCAGTTCTTC
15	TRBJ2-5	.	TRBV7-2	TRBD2	CASSFTSGGIETQYF	TGTGCCAGCAGCTTTACTAGCGGGGGAATCGAGACCCAGTACTTC
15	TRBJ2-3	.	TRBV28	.	CASSLESEGLDTQYF	TGTGCCAGCAGTTTAGAGAGCGAAGGCTTAGATACGCAGTATTTT
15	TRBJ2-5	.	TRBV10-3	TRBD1	CAIRGTGPFQETQYF	TGTGCCATCAGGGGGACAGGGCCTTTCCAAGAGACCCAGTACTTC
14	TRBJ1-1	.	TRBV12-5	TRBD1	CASGQGTGWTEAFF	TGTGCTAGTGGTCAAGGGACAGGGTGGACTGAAGCTTTCTTT
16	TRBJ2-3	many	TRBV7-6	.	CASSFPSRDAQDTQYF	TGTGCCAGCAGCTTCCCCTCCCGGGACGCGCAAGATACGCAGTATTTT
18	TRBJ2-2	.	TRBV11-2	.	CASTLAWGEGTNTGELFF	TGTGCCAGCACCCTAGCCTGGGGCGAGGGCACGAACACCGGGGAGCTGTTTTTT
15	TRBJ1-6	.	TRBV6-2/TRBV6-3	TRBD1	CASNRQGARNSPLHF	TGTGCCAGCAATAGACAGGGGGCGCGTAATTCACCCCTCCACTTT
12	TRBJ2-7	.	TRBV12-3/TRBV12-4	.	CASTLTEYEQYF	TGTGCCAGCACCTTGACCGAGTACGAGCAGTACTTC
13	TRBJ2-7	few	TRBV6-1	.	CASSENSLYEQYF	TGTGCCAGCAGCGAGAATAGCCTCTACGAGCAGTACTTC
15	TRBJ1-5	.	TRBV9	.	CASSVGQGRGQPQHF	TGTGCCAGCAGCGTAGGTCAGGGACGGGGTCAGCCCCAGCATTTT
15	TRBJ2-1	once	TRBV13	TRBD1	CASSSHRDSGNEQFF	TGTGCCAGCAGCAGCCACCGGGACAGCGGCAATGAGCAGTTCTTC
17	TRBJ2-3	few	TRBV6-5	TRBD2	CASSYSPSGGSTDTQYF	TGTGCCAGCAGTTACTCCCCTAGCGGGGGTAGCACAGATACGCAGTATTTT
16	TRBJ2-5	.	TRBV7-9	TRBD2	CASSDWGLAGAETQYF	TGTGCCAGCAGCGACTGGGGACTAGCGGGGGCTGAGACCCAGTACTTC
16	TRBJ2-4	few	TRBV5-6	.	CASSLRAGTRKNIQYF	TGTGCCAGCAGCTTGAGGGCCGGGACGAGAAAAAACATTCAGTACTTC
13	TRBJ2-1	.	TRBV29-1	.	CSVLRGSYNEQFF	TGCAGCGTTTTGCGAGGCTCCTACAATGAGCAGTTCTTC
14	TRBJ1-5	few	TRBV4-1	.	CASSHPDRNQPQHF	TGCGCCAGCAGCCATCCAGATCGCAATCAGCCCCAGCATTTT
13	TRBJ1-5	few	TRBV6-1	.	CASTALLNQPQHF	TGTGCCAGCACGGCCTTACTTAATCAGCCCCAGCATTTT
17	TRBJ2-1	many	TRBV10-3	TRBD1	CAISESKGRGRYNEQFF	TGTGCCATCAGTGAGTCGAAGGGCAGGGGGCGATACAATGAGCAGTTCTTC
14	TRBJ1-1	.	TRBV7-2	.	CASSPQALNTEAFF	TGTGCCAGCAGCCCACAGGCCCTGAACACTGAAGCTTTCTTT
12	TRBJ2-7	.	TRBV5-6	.	CASSSRINEQYF	TGTGCCAGCAGCTCCCGGATTAACGAGCAGTACTTC